This T cell receptor (beta chain) derives from a study of shared clonotypes between healthy human individuals. Generated by immunoSEQ multiplex PCR, the TCRdb table keeps only in-frame clones and is missing some. This repertoire shows over 1.4 million clones, 96% found once; its top ten account for over 1%. Deletions cut 3 bases from V and 5 bases from J, with 13 bases between. The CDR3 consists of 15 residues. Germline V lookup: CDR1 MGHRA, CDR2 YSYEKL. The rearrangement links TRBV4-1 to TRBJ2-2; perhaps TRBD2 as D (6 bases). The specimen was naive CD4+ T cells sorted from blood. Described subset: CD45RA+ positively selected. This TCR was recovered from a young man in good health. CDR3 loop: CASSHELAETGELFF. CDR3 sequence (DNA): TGCGCCAGCAGCCATGAACTAGCTGAAACCGGGGAGCTGTTTTTT.